The clone carrying this TCR beta chain was detected only a few times. The antigen is unknown. The data stem from a study of OX40 agonist ivuxolimab in advanced cancers. The overall study: Recorded diagnoses for dose-escalation patients were hepatocellular carcinoma, melanoma, renal cell or head and neck cancer. Cohort: roughly 79% men, mean age about 60, aged roughly 20 to 79.

The study, taken as a whole, reports: At doses 0.1 to 3.0 mg/kg, CD4+ and CD8+ clones expanded. With doses of 0.1-3.0 mg/kg, partial responders showed among the lowest clonal expansion.

The CDR3 runs to 12 residues. Trimming at V came to 6 bases and at J to 4 bases, leaving 5 bases not matched to a gene. Germline CDR1 SQVTM, CDR2 ANQGSEA. Assay: immunoSEQ multiplex PCR; the TCRdb copy retains only in-frame clones and omits some. The repertoire holds about 75,000 clones, with roughly 90% as singletons. This sequence was found in an adult with an advanced solid tumor such as melanoma, head and neck, liver or kidney cancer. Material: CD4+ or CD8+ T cells sorted from blood, obtained in a trial of the OX40 agonist ivuxolimab. The V and J genes are TRBV29-1 and TRBJ1-1, with 7 positions matching TRBD1. In nucleotides, the CDR3 is TGCAGCGTCCTGGGACAGTCCACTGAAGCTTTCTTT. Encoded protein: CSVLGQSTEAFF.